These 29 T cell receptor beta chains were all obtained from the same sample, sequenced in a study of patients and donors after allogeneic stem cell transplantation. TCRdb itself ran the RT-PCR reads through MiXCR, one entry per CDR3 protein. Here the sample spans approximately 210,000 distinct CDR3 sequences, about 40% being singletons. Source material: blood, either unsorted or a sorted T cell fraction (not recorded which). The origin of the receptors is a human donor who was either an allogeneic HSCT recipient or a stem cell or donor lymphocyte infusion donor (not recorded which). It is not recorded whose cells these are; they may come from a transplant donor.

V and J are TRBV7-2 and TRBJ2-1, with D hard to call. CDR3 length equals 12 residues. Trimming took off 5 bases at V and 0 bases at J, with 2 bases between the two ends. In germline, CDR1 is SGHTA, CDR2 FQGNSA. CDR3 in amino acids: CASSDSYNEQFF. The CDR3 region has the DNA TGTGCCAGCAGCGACTCCTACAATGAGCAGTTCTTC.

The rearrangement joins TRBV20-1 to TRBJ1-2; no firm D call. Trimming cost V 6 bases and J 9 bases, with 14 bases left between them. The CDR3 spans 11 residues. In germline, CDR1 is DFQATT, CDR2 SNEGSKA (reference sequence). CDR3 loop: CSAATPNRYTF. CDR3 coding DNA: TGCAGTGCAGCCACACCTAACCGCTACACCTTC.

This clonotype was counted only a few times. The CDR3 nucleotides read TGTGCCAGCAGTTTAGCCAGGACAGGAAAGATCACTGAAGCTTTCTTT. It yields the protein CASSLARTGKITEAFF. The rearrangement links TRBV12-3 or TRBV12-4 to TRBJ1-1, with 7 bases identical to TRBD1. V shed 0 bases, J shed 4 bases, and the junction held 8 bases outside the gene matches. The CDR3 extends over 16 amino acids.

This chain links TRBV6-5 with TRBJ2-1; 11 nucleotides align to TRBD2. This CDR3 spans 17 amino acids. With 0 bases clipped from V and 6 bases from J, the junction kept 7 bases outside the gene matches. Germline V CDR1 and CDR2: MNHEY, SVGAGI. CDR3 in DNA: TGTGCCAGCAGTTACTCCCATAGCGGGAGGGCCATCAATGAGCAGTTCTTC. This translates into CASSYSHSGRAINEQFF.

This clonotype came up a few times. The chain uses TRBV9 and TRBJ1-2; unclear D gene. Germline CDR1 reads SGDLS; CDR2 reads YYNGEE. CDR3 length: 12 residues. The ends were cut back, 3 bases at V and 10 bases at J, with 13 bases in the middle. CDR3 nucleotide sequence: TGTGCCAGCAGCGCCCTCCGGGAGCACTACACCTTC. It is translated as CASSALREHYTF.

V is TRBV7-9 and J is TRBJ1-1; D might be TRBD1 (5 bases). V gave up 8 bases and J gave up 5 bases, with 15 bases separating them. This CDR3 region has 13 residues. CDR1 is SEHNR and CDR2 is FQNEAQ in the germline V gene (reference sequence). The CDR3 loop reads CASVEGIRTEAFF. CDR3 coding DNA: TGTGCCAGCGTAGAGGGGATTAGGACTGAAGCTTTCTTT. Complete variable domain (other parts from reference TRBV7-9 and TRBJ1-1): DTGVSQNPRHKITKRGQNVTFRCDPISEHNRLYWYRQTLGQGPEFLTYFQNEAQLEKSRLLSDRFSAERPKGSFSTLEIQRTEQGDSAMYLCASVEGIRTEAFFGQGTRLTVV.

This clonotype has only a few counts. The rearrangement links TRBV28 to TRBJ1-4, with D uncertain. The CDR3 totals 15 residues. Germline CDR1 MDHEN, CDR2 SYDVKM. The V gene lost 3 bases and the J gene lost 0 bases, with 8 bases spanning the gap. CDR3 sequence (DNA): TGTGCCAGCAGTTTGATGATACCAACTAATGAAAAACTGTTTTTT. The encoded protein is CASSLMIPTNEKLFF.

This clonotype was detected once. The chain joins TRBV5-1 to TRBJ2-6; D unresolved. This CDR3 is built from 15 residues. Trimming took off 4 bases at V and 2 bases at J, with 10 bases between the two ends. Germline lookup yields CDR1 SGHRS and CDR2 YFSETQ. CDR3 sequence (DNA): TGCGCCAGCAGCCAAGGGTGGACTGGGGCCAACGTCCTGACTTTC. This codes for CASSQGWTGANVLTF.

The rearrangement links TRBV5-1 to TRBJ2-1, with TRBD2 matching 10 bases. Germline V lookup: CDR1 SGHRS, CDR2 YFSETQ. The CDR3 has 14 residues. Trimming at V came to 4 bases and at J to 7 bases, leaving 5 bases not matched to a gene. DNA of the CDR3: TGCGCCAGCAGCGGGACTAGCGCGGGGAATGAGCAGTTCTTC. The encoded protein is CASSGTSAGNEQFF.

This clonotype occurred a few times. The chain combines TRBV4-3 with TRBJ2-7, with D uncertain. The CDR3 extends over 14 amino acids. In germline, CDR1 is LGHNA, CDR2 YSLEER. V was pared by 2 bases and J by 3 bases, with 11 bases between. CDR3 in amino acids: CASSQLLLNYEQYF. The CDR3 nucleotides are TGCGCCAGCAGCCAATTGTTACTCAACTACGAGCAGTACTTC.

This chain connects TRBV9 to TRBJ1-4, with D uncertain. CDR1 is SGDLS, CDR2 YYNGEE, per germline. The CDR3 has 14 residues. Trimming removed 0 bases at V and 3 bases at J, with 6 bases between. The CDR3 sequence is CASSVDTANEKLFF. DNA of the CDR3: TGTGCCAGCAGCGTAGACACGGCTAATGAAAAACTGTTTTTT.

CDR3 DNA: TGTGCCAGCAGTTTGACCGCAGCCTACAATGAGCAGTTCTTC. Residues: CASSLTAAYNEQFF. The genes are TRBV25-1 and TRBJ2-1; D remains ambiguous. Per the germline V gene, CDR1 is MGHDK and CDR2 is SYGVNS. The CDR3 contains 14 residues. V was shortened by 5 bases and J by 2 bases, with 10 bases between the two germline ends.

The rearrangement joins TRBV5-1 to TRBJ2-5; no firm D call. The CDR3 is 14 amino acids. V was shortened by 4 bases and J by 2 bases, with 12 bases between the two germline ends. Germline CDR1 SGHRS, CDR2 YFSETQ. This CDR3 is CASSNPMAQETQYF. The CDR3 nucleotides read TGCGCCAGCAGCAATCCGATGGCACAAGAGACCCAGTACTTC.

V usage is TRBV4-1 and J usage is TRBJ2-7, with 8 bases identical to TRBD1. Germline lookup yields CDR1 MGHRA and CDR2 YSYEKL. CDR3 length equals 17 residues. J gave up 0 bases and V 3 bases, and 10 bases lay outside the gene matches. The CDR3 DNA follows: TGCGCCAGCAGCCATCCATACCAGGGGGCCTTCTCCTACGAGCAGTACTTC. This translates into CASSHPYQGAFSYEQYF.

The sample holds a few counts of this clonotype. The chain couples TRBV20-1 to TRBJ1-2, with D possibly TRBD1 on 5 matching bases. The ends were cut back, 5 bases at V and 2 bases at J, with 9 bases in the middle. The CDR3 is made up of 12 amino acids. Germline CDR1 DFQATT, CDR2 SNEGSKA (reference sequence). CDR3 amino acids: CSAGGSNYGYTF. For the CDR3, the DNA is TGCAGTGCTGGGGGAAGCAACTATGGCTACACCTTC.

This clonotype was picked up one time. The chain has TRBV6-2 or TRBV6-3 and TRBJ2-1; no clear D. Germline CDR1 and CDR2: MNHEY and SVGEGT. The CDR3 has 13 amino acids. Trimming pared 2 bases from V and 7 bases from J, leaving 9 bases between. CDR3 amino acids: CASSYGQRNEQFF. The CDR3 DNA reads as TGTGCCAGCAGTTACGGGCAAAGGAATGAGCAGTTCTTC.

The rearrangement joins TRBV28 to TRBJ1-1, with no clear D. Germline values: CDR1 MDHEN, CDR2 SYDVKM. V dropped 2 bases and J dropped 1 base, with 17 bases sitting between them. CDR3 length: 17 residues. CDR3 in amino acids: CASSLTGPPRPNTEAFF. The DNA of the CDR3 is TGTGCCAGCAGTTTAACCGGACCTCCCCGCCCGAACACTGAAGCTTTCTTT. The whole variable domain, remainder taken from reference TRBV28 and TRBJ1-1, is DVKVTQSSRYLVKRTGEKVFLECVQDMDHENMFWYRQDPGLGLRLIYFSYDVKMKEKGDIPEGYSVSREKKERFSLILESASTNQTSMYLCASSLTGPPRPNTEAFFGQGTRLTVV.

This sequence joins TRBV10-3 and TRBJ2-7; 7 bases match TRBD2. This CDR3 is 15 amino acids long. Per the germline V gene, CDR1 is ENHRY and CDR2 is SYGVKD. Trimming removed 2 bases from V and 4 bases from J; junction bases left unmatched: 8. CDR3 in amino acids: CAISERSSGIYEQYF. As DNA, the CDR3 is TGTGCCATCAGTGAGCGGTCTAGCGGAATATACGAGCAGTACTTC.

The sample holds a few counts of this clonotype. The chain recombines TRBV7-9 with TRBJ2-7; tentative D call: TRBD2 (6 bases). CDR3 length equals 14 residues. Germline loops: CDR1 SEHNR, CDR2 FQNEAQ (reference sequence). V shed 3 bases and J shed 0 bases, with 9 bases lying between them. As DNA, the CDR3 is TGTGCCAGCAGCTTGGGAGGCCTCTCCTACGAGCAGTACTTC. This codes for CASSLGGLSYEQYF.

V usage is TRBV7-7 and J usage is TRBJ1-5; D may be TRBD1 (5 bases). Trimming took off 8 bases at V and 3 bases at J, with 20 bases between the two ends. The CDR3 extends over 16 amino acids. The germline gives CDR1 SSHAT, CDR2 FNYEAQ (reference sequence). CDR3 amino acids: CASDYLTDCANQPQHF. As DNA, the CDR3 is TGTGCCAGCGATTACCTGACAGATTGTGCCAATCAGCCCCAGCATTTT.

A few counts support this clonotype. A much larger clone sits a single nucleotide away, making a read error possible. This chain joins TRBV12-3 or TRBV12-4 and TRBJ2-7; unclear D gene. The CDR3 consists of 11 residues. CDR3 sequence (DNA): TGTGCCAGCAGTTTCTCCTCCGAGCAGTACTTC. Encoded protein: CASSFSSEQYF.

This clonotype has a handful of counts. The V gene is TRBV4-3, the J gene TRBJ1-2; D possibly corresponds to TRBD1 (5 bases). CDR1 is LGHNA, CDR2 YSLEER, per germline. V shed 4 bases and J shed 4 bases, with 16 bases lying between them. The CDR3 is made up of 15 amino acids. Here the CDR3 reads CASSPSGRGLYGYTF. CDR3 nucleotides: TGCGCCAGCAGCCCCTCTGGGAGGGGACTCTATGGCTACACCTTC.

The chain joins TRBV11-1 to TRBJ2-2, with 10 bases that match TRBD2. Per germline, CDR1 SGHAT and CDR2 FQDESV (reference sequence). The V gene end was trimmed by 6 bases and the J gene end by 6 bases; junction bases not matched to a gene: 10. The CDR3 loop spans 16 amino acids. The CDR3 region is CASRYLAGDSPGELFF. The CDR3 region has the DNA TGTGCCAGCAGGTATCTAGCGGGAGATAGCCCCGGGGAGCTGTTTTTT.

This clonotype turned up a few times. CDR3 DNA: TGTGCCAGCAGTGATATCCCTGGGAACACTGAAGCTTTCTTT. This codes for CASSDIPGNTEAFF. The V call is TRBV6-1, the J call TRBJ1-1; no clear D gene. The ends were cut back, 3 bases at V and 1 base at J, with 9 bases in the middle. Germline V gene lookup returns CDR1 MNHNS and CDR2 SASEGT. The CDR3 covers 14 residues.

The rearrangement joins TRBV27 to TRBJ1-5; D might be TRBD1 (6 bases). Germline CDR1 reads MNHEY; CDR2 reads SMNVEV (reference sequence). The length of the CDR3 is 14 residues. The V gene lost 3 bases and the J gene lost 5 bases, with 11 bases spanning the gap. The CDR3 here is CASSLVEGDQPQHF. The CDR3 DNA follows: TGTGCCAGCAGTTTGGTGGAGGGGGATCAGCCCCAGCATTTT.

Written as DNA, the CDR3 is TGTGCCAGCAGTTTAGGAGGGATCCGTGGCTACACCTTC. Its protein is CASSLGGIRGYTF. The V and J genes are TRBV12-3 or TRBV12-4 and TRBJ1-2, with D uncertain. The V and J ends lost 1 base and 7 bases respectively, with 10 bases between them. This CDR3 comprises 13 residues.

This chain links TRBV12-3 or TRBV12-4 with TRBJ2-1; the match to TRBD2 covers 7 bases. Trimming cost V 3 bases and J 7 bases; bases outside gene matches: 12. This CDR3 contains 16 residues. The DNA of the CDR3 is TGTGCCAGCAGTTTTAAAGGCGGGAGAAGGTCGAATGAGCAGTTCTTC. Amino acid sequence: CASSFKGGRRSNEQFF.

This clonotype was counted between two and nine times. The chain links TRBV25-1 to TRBJ2-1; 7 bases are shared with TRBD2. The CDR3 runs 16 residues. V lost 2 bases to trimming and J lost 7 bases; unmatched junction nucleotides: 11. Per germline, CDR1 MGHDK and CDR2 SYGVNS. The CDR3 region has the DNA TGTGCCAGCAGTGAAGAGATGACGGGAGGTTTGAATGAGCAGTTCTTC. This gives the protein CASSEEMTGGLNEQFF. Supplemented by reference TRBV25-1 and TRBJ2-1, the full variable domain reads EADIYQTPRYLVIGTGKKITLECSQTMGHDKMYWYQQDPGMELHLIHYSYGVNSTEKGDLSSESTVSRIRTEHFPLTLESARPSHTSQYLCASSEEMTGGLNEQFFGPGTRLTVL.

The chain links TRBV7-6 to TRBJ2-2, with D perhaps given as TRBD1 or TRBD2 (6 bases each). Deletions cut 7 bases from V and 6 bases from J, with 18 bases between. Germline lookup yields CDR1 SGHVS and CDR2 FNYEAQ. The CDR3 loop spans 15 amino acids. The CDR3 here is CASILGEGGPGELFF. In nucleotides, the CDR3 is TGTGCCAGCATCCTGGGGGAAGGGGGGCCCGGGGAGCTGTTTTTT.